This TCR beta chain was identified during a study of cytomegalovirus exposure and HLA in healthy donors. Study-wide findings and caveats: The study put some 150 TCR beta chains on its list as cytomegalovirus-associated. Later, an analysis found that TCR clusters from the first cohort tended to co-occur in the 90 to 150 validation repertoires.

The method was immunoSEQ multiplex PCR; TCRdb's version includes in-frame clones alone and lacks a portion of them. The data show 200,000 to 300,000 clones, around nine tenths seen once. Per the germline V gene, CDR1 is ENHRY and CDR2 is SYGVKD. V shed 10 bases, J shed 3 bases, and the junction held 2 bases outside the gene matches. The CDR3 covers 12 residues. About this clone: Its antigen is not known.

The study drew the donors from its approximately 120-subject validation cohort, separate from the roughly 670-subject first cohort. The sequenced sample consisted of PBMCs. The chain carries TRBV10-3 and TRBJ2-3, with 9 bases lining up with TRBD2. The source is a man younger than 35 in good health and CMV-seronegative. In nucleotides, the CDR3 is TGTGCCACTAGCGGGACTACAGATACGCAGTATTTT. This translates into CATSGTTDTQYF.